This T cell receptor (beta chain) originates from a study of cytomegalovirus exposure and HLA in healthy donors. TCRdb's table, derived via immunoSEQ multiplex PCR, lists solely in-frame clones and lacks some. The sample lists around 160,000 clones; about 89% were seen once. Regarding the study as a whole: Cytomegalovirus association was assigned to approximately 180 TCR beta chains. In vitro experiments confirmed that three CMV-associated chains were specific for CMV antigens. One later analysis, an examination of the approximately 120 validation repertoires, found that first-cohort TCR clusters tended to co-occur in them.

V was pared by 3 bases and J by 3 bases, with 5 bases of the junction left unmatched. Germline loops: CDR1 SGHDT, CDR2 YYEEEE. The CDR3 contains 14 residues. As regards this clone: The antigen remains undetermined.

The TCR sequence derives from a woman under 30 in good health and CMV-seropositive. The gene calls are TRBV5-6 and TRBJ1-2; 7 bases are shared with TRBD1. Sequencing was done on a sample of PBMCs. The CDR3 nucleotides read TGTGCCAGCAGCTACAGGGGCGTCGACTATGGCTACACCTTC. Protein sequence: CASSYRGVDYGYTF.